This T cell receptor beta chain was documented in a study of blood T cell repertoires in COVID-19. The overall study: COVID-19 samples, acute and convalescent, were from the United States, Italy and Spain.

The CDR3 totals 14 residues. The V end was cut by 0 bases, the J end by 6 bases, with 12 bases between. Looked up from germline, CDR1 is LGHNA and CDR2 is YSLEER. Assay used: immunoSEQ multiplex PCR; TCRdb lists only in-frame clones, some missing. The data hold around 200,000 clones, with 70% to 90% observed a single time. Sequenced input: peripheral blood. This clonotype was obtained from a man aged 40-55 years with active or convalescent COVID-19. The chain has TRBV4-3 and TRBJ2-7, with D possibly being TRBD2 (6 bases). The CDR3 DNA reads TGCGCCAGCAGCCAAGATTCTTCCGGGGGCGAGCAGTACTTC. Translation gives CASSQDSSGGEQYF.